These 26 T cell receptor beta chains were all obtained from the same sample, sequenced in a study of T cell repertoires in cytomegalovirus infection. TCRdb redid the calling of the reads with MiXCR, one entry per CDR3 protein. Here the sample spans 250,000 to 300,000 distinct CDR3 sequences, roughly an eighth being singletons. The specimen sequenced was PBMCs. These receptors were obtained from a human donor in good health (CMV status not recorded). Some clones in this sample may be carry-over from other donors' samples.

This clonotype was detected a few times. V gene TRBV29-1 combines with J gene TRBJ1-1; tentative D call: TRBD1 (5 bases). Germline V lookup: CDR1 SQVTM, CDR2 ANQGSEA. V lost 3 bases, J lost 6 bases, and 17 bases lay in between. The CDR3 is made up of 14 amino acids. The CDR3 spells CSVDPYDGGSEAFF. The CDR3 nucleotides read TGCAGCGTTGATCCCTACGATGGGGGGTCTGAAGCTTTCTTT. Full variable domain (missing parts from reference TRBV29-1 and TRBJ1-1): SAVISQKPSRDICQRGTSLTIQCQVDSQVTMMFWYRQQPGQSLTLIATANQGSEATYESGFVIDKFPISRPNLTFSTLTVSNMSPEDSSIYLCSVDPYDGGSEAFFGQGTRLTVV.

The table lists this clonotype with many counts. The CDR3 nucleotides read TGTGCCAGCAGCCCAGGGGGCGTCCAGAACACTGAAGCTTTCTTT. This gives the protein CASSPGGVQNTEAFF. The rearrangement uses TRBV7-2 and TRBJ1-1; 8 nucleotides agree with TRBD1. Germline trimming cut 5 bases from V and 1 base from J; bases unmatched to any gene: 6. The CDR3 spans 15 residues. Germline V gene data show CDR1 as SGHTA and CDR2 as FQGNSA.

The chain carries TRBV7-8 and TRBJ2-7; 7 bases align to TRBD2. The CDR3 totals 13 residues. Germline CDR1 is SGHVS and CDR2 is FQNEAQ. Trimming at V came to 1 base and at J to 6 bases, leaving 3 bases not matched to a gene. The CDR3 region has the DNA TGTGCCAGCAGCTTAGGGGGAGGGATCGAGCAGTACTTC. It encodes CASSLGGGIEQYF.

This clonotype was observed at least ten times. V and J are TRBV7-2 and TRBJ2-7; D unclear. This CDR3 is 14 amino acids long. CDR1 is SGHTA, CDR2 FQGNSA, per germline. The germline V and J ends were trimmed by 0 bases and 6 bases, with 12 bases remaining between them. The CDR3 DNA sequence: TGTGCCAGCAGCTTAGCGGGTAGGTCGCGCGAGCAGTACTTC. Protein sequence: CASSLAGRSREQYF.

This clonotype was detected many times. V usage is TRBV7-2 and J usage is TRBJ2-3, with 8 positions matching TRBD2. This CDR3 has 24 amino acids. V lost 1 base, J lost 2 bases, and 29 bases stayed unmatched. Germline V CDR1 and CDR2: SGHTA, FQGNSA. CDR3 in amino acids: CASSLEWAGIQSLPGTRDTDTQYF. The CDR3 nucleotides read TGTGCCAGCAGCTTAGAATGGGCAGGAATTCAGTCGCTCCCCGGGACTAGAGACACAGATACGCAGTATTTT.

This clonotype was counted many times. The chain carries TRBV7-3 and TRBJ2-1; 7 bases match TRBD2. CDR1 and CDR2 (germline): SGHTA, FQGTGA. V gave up 5 bases and J gave up 1 base; unmatched junction bases: 5. This CDR3 has 15 amino acids. CDR3 DNA sequence: TGTGCCAGCAGCCCCGGGGGGTGGTCCTACAATGAGCAGTTCTTC. Its translation: CASSPGGWSYNEQFF. Using reference TRBV7-3 and TRBJ2-1 for the parts outside the CDR3, the full variable domain is GAGVSQTPSNKVTEKGKYVELRCDPISGHTALYWYRQSLGQGPEFLIYFQGTGAADDSGLPNDRFFAVRPEGSVSTLKIQRTERGDSAVYLCASSPGGWSYNEQFFGPGTRLTVL.

The table lists this clonotype with a few counts. V and J are TRBV4-1 and TRBJ2-2, with D possibly called TRBD1 or TRBD2 (5 bases each). The V end was cut by 4 bases, the J end by 5 bases, with 23 bases between. Looked up from germline, CDR1 is MGHRA and CDR2 is YSYEKL. CDR3 length: 18 residues. Here the CDR3 reads CASSRIWDLVGKTGELFF. The DNA for the CDR3 is TGCGCCAGCAGCCGTATATGGGACCTCGTAGGAAAAACCGGGGAGCTGTTTTTT.

The V gene is TRBV7-2, the J gene TRBJ2-5, with 7 bases matching TRBD1. The V and J ends lost 1 base and 4 bases, in that order; junction bases with no gene match: 6. Germline V gene data show CDR1 as SGHTA and CDR2 as FQGNSA. The CDR3 sequence is 15 residues long. The DNA of the CDR3 is TGTGCCAGCAGCTTAGATAAAGGGGGCTCAGAGACCCAGTACTTC. Translation gives CASSLDKGGSETQYF. Drawing the rest from reference TRBV7-2 and TRBJ2-5, the complete variable domain is GAGVSQSPSNKVTEKGKDVELRCDPISGHTALYWYRQSLGQGLEFLIYFQGNSAPDKSGLPSDRFSAERTGGSVSTLTIQRTQQEDSAVYLCASSLDKGGSETQYFGPGTRLLVL.

Ten or more counts support this clonotype. The rearrangement joins TRBV7-2 to TRBJ2-1, with 9 bases identical to TRBD2. The CDR3 consists of 19 residues. With V trimmed by 1 base and J by 2 bases, 12 bases remained unmatched. CDR1 and CDR2 from the germline V gene are SGHTA and FQGNSA. Here the CDR3 reads CASSLVWDSGGFTYNEQFF. The CDR3 DNA reads TGTGCCAGCAGCTTAGTGTGGGATAGCGGGGGATTTACCTACAATGAGCAGTTCTTC. The full variable domain, in which reference TRBV7-2 and TRBJ2-1 provide the parts outside the CDR3, is GAGVSQSPSNKVTEKGKDVELRCDPISGHTALYWYRQSLGQGLEFLIYFQGNSAPDKSGLPSDRFSAERTGGSVSTLTIQRTQQEDSAVYLCASSLVWDSGGFTYNEQFFGPGTRLTVL.

This clonotype was counted ten times or more. The chain links TRBV6-2 or TRBV6-3 to TRBJ1-5; D gene unclear. Germline assignment: CDR1 MNHEY and CDR2 SVGEGT. The V end lost 2 bases, the J end lost 1 base, and 6 bases lay between the germline ends. CDR3 size: 14 residues. Here the CDR3 DNA reads TGTGCCAGCAGTTACATCGGCAGCAATCAGCCCCAGCATTTT. Its translation: CASSYIGSNQPQHF.

This clonotype has a handful of counts. The chain couples TRBV7-3 to TRBJ2-3, with TRBD1 as a possible D gene (5 bases). The CDR3 is 15 amino acids. Germline V gives CDR1 SGHTA, CDR2 FQGTGA. The ends were cut back, 3 bases at V and 4 bases at J, with 14 bases in the middle. The CDR3 bases are TGTGCCAGCAGCTTTGATGGAAGGGGTCCAGATACGCAGTATTTT. This codes for CASSFDGRGPDTQYF. The variable domain in full, with the rest retrieved from reference TRBV7-3 and TRBJ2-3, is GAGVSQTPSNKVTEKGKYVELRCDPISGHTALYWYRQSLGQGPEFLIYFQGTGAADDSGLPNDRFFAVRPEGSVSTLKIQRTERGDSAVYLCASSFDGRGPDTQYFGPGTRLTVL.

V and J are TRBV28 and TRBJ2-5, with 7 positions matching TRBD1. Germline-derived CDR1 and CDR2 are MDHEN and SYDVKM. This CDR3 has 14 residues. V dropped 5 bases and J dropped 4; count of bases not matched to a gene: 7. The CDR3 here is CASSPPQGRETQYF. In DNA form, the CDR3 reads TGTGCCAGCAGTCCCCCACAGGGGAGAGAGACCCAGTACTTC.

In this sample, this clonotype turned up many times. This rearrangement joins TRBV7-9 to TRBJ2-6; 7 nucleotides agree with TRBD2. Per the germline V gene, CDR1 is SEHNR and CDR2 is FQNEAQ (reference sequence). The CDR3 has 18 amino acids. J lost 0 bases, V lost 2 bases, and 7 bases had no gene match. CDR3: CASSLMAAGSSGANVLTF. Here the CDR3 DNA reads TGTGCCAGCAGCTTAATGGCAGCGGGGAGCTCTGGGGCCAACGTCCTGACTTTC.

This clonotype has a count of ten or more. J is TRBJ1-1 and V is TRBV5-1, with D uncertain. V was pared by 4 bases and J by 5 bases, with 15 bases between. This CDR3 has 14 residues. Per the germline V gene, CDR1 is SGHRS and CDR2 is YFSETQ. Here the CDR3 DNA reads TGCGCCAGCAGCCCCCTCGGTAGAATGACTGAAGCTTTCTTT. Encoded protein: CASSPLGRMTEAFF.

This clonotype has a handful of counts. This sequence joins TRBV28 and TRBJ1-2; no definite D call. The CDR3 is made up of 15 amino acids. The V gene lost 6 bases and the J gene lost 7 bases, with 21 bases spanning the gap. Germline loops: CDR1 MDHEN, CDR2 SYDVKM. Written as DNA, the CDR3 is TGTGCCAGCAGCTCCCCAACCATGAAAGGCAGTGGCTACACCTTC. Translating gives CASSSPTMKGSGYTF.

This clonotype came up many times. The chain has TRBV7-9 and TRBJ2-7; 10 nucleotides line up with TRBD1. V lost 2 bases and J lost 2; bases outside the gene matches: 3. CDR3 length equals 15 residues. Germline V gene data show CDR1 as SEHNR and CDR2 as FQNEAQ (reference sequence). The CDR3 coding sequence is TGTGCCAGCAGCTTATCCGGACAGGGGGCCTACGAGCAGTACTTC. Its protein product is CASSLSGQGAYEQYF.

The rearrangement links TRBV4-1 to TRBJ2-6; D is perhaps TRBD2 (6 bases). This CDR3 is 16 amino acids long. The V and J ends lost 0 bases and 4 bases respectively, with 10 bases between them. Per germline, CDR1 MGHRA and CDR2 YSYEKL. The CDR3 spells CASSQDPGVGANVLTF. CDR3 bases: TGCGCCAGCAGCCAAGATCCGGGGGTCGGGGCCAACGTCCTGACTTTC.

This clonotype has only a few counts. The chain joins TRBV6-2 or TRBV6-3 to TRBJ2-7, with 9 bases identical to TRBD2. Germline CDR1 is MNHEY and CDR2 is SVGEGT. J lost 2 bases, V lost 6 bases, and 5 bases had no gene match. This CDR3 contains 14 residues. In DNA, the CDR3 is TGTGCCAGCAGGGTAGCGGGGGTTCCCTACGAGCAGTACTTC. The encoded protein is CASRVAGVPYEQYF.

This clonotype was seen repeatedly, ten times or more. The chain uses TRBV5-6 and TRBJ2-6; the D is unclear. Trimming shortened V by 4 bases and J by 1 base, and 9 bases separated the two germline ends. The CDR3 runs 15 residues. CDR1 and CDR2 (germline): SGHDT, YYEEEE. As DNA, the CDR3 is TGTGCCAGCAGCGGGCAGATGTCTGGGGCCAACGTCCTGACTTTC. It translates to CASSGQMSGANVLTF.

The chain employs TRBV5-1 and TRBJ2-3; 13 nucleotides align to TRBD2. Germline lookup yields CDR1 SGHRS and CDR2 YFSETQ. V lost 0 bases and J lost 3; bases outside the gene matches: 7. This CDR3 contains 18 residues. The CDR3 DNA reads as TGCGCCAGCAGCTTGGACCAACTAGCGGGGGGGCCTACAGATACGCAGTATTTT. This encodes CASSLDQLAGGPTDTQYF.

This clonotype was seen ten or more times. The chain is built from TRBV7-2 and TRBJ1-2; no clear D gene. Germline V gives CDR1 SGHTA, CDR2 FQGNSA. This CDR3 has 13 residues. V lost 1 base and J 3 bases, leaving 6 bases between the germline ends. DNA of the CDR3: TGTGCCAGCAGCTTAGAGAGGTACTATGGCTACACCTTC. Encoded protein: CASSLERYYGYTF. The full variable domain, with the rest looked up from reference TRBV7-2 and TRBJ1-2, is GAGVSQSPSNKVTEKGKDVELRCDPISGHTALYWYRQSLGQGLEFLIYFQGNSAPDKSGLPSDRFSAERTGGSVSTLTIQRTQQEDSAVYLCASSLERYYGYTFGSGTRLTVV.

The sample holds a few counts of this clonotype. This chain joins TRBV14 and TRBJ2-7; 7 bases match TRBD1. V lost 1 base and J lost 4; bases outside the gene matches: 7. CDR1 SGHDN and CDR2 FVKESK come from the germline V gene. This CDR3 contains 15 residues. The CDR3 region has the DNA TGTGCCAGCAGCCAAGGGGGACAGCATCTATACGAGCAGTACTTC. Amino acids: CASSQGGQHLYEQYF.

This clonotype was seen a handful of times. The chain employs TRBV28 and TRBJ1-1; TRBD1 is a possible D gene (6 bases). The V and J ends lost 8 bases and 0 bases respectively, with 13 bases between them. This CDR3 has 14 amino acids. CDR1 is MDHEN, CDR2 SYDVKM, per germline. The CDR3 region is CASGSTGLNTEAFF. For the CDR3, the DNA is TGTGCCAGCGGCTCGACAGGTTTGAACACTGAAGCTTTCTTT.

In this sample, this clonotype turned up a few times. The chain recombines TRBV2 with TRBJ1-4; tentative D call: TRBD1 (5 bases). Germline assignment: CDR1 SNHLY and CDR2 FYNNEI. Trimming pared 3 bases from V and 8 bases from J, leaving 16 bases between. This CDR3 spans 15 amino acids. DNA for the CDR3: TGTGCCAGCAGTGATGGTAGGGGACGTGAAGAAAAACTGTTTTTT. As protein: CASSDGRGREEKLFF.

This clonotype was counted at least ten times. This sequence joins TRBV2 and TRBJ2-6; 11 bases are shared with TRBD1. Germline V CDR1 and CDR2: SNHLY, FYNNEI. This CDR3 region has 16 residues. V was clipped by 8 bases and J by 2 bases; unmatched bases: 5. CDR3 sequence: CASPGQGAAGANVLTF. CDR3 coding DNA: TGTGCCAGCCCCGGACAGGGGGCTGCTGGGGCCAACGTCCTGACTTTC.

There are many counts of this clonotype. The chain is built from TRBV7-9 and TRBJ2-7, with 10 bases lining up with TRBD1. V trimming: 2 bases; J trimming: 3 bases; junction bases outside the gene matches: 4. The CDR3 spans 15 residues. Looked up from germline, CDR1 is SEHNR and CDR2 is FQNEAQ (reference sequence). DNA of the CDR3: TGTGCCAGCAGCTTAATGGACAGGGGGATCTACGAGCAGTACTTC. Translating gives CASSLMDRGIYEQYF.